This T cell receptor beta chain is drawn from a study of blood T cell repertoires in COVID-19 (dated by TCRdb to about 2020). Notes on the research overall: Samples covering the acute and convalescent phases of COVID-19 were provided by collaborators in the United States, Italy and Spain. The prospective study material was composed of cDNA or gDNA derived from T cells, B-cell-depleted T cells, or PBMCs. Subjects who had been exposed to COVID-19, were actively infected with it, or had recovered from it provided the deeply sampled blood TCRbeta repertoires that made up the dataset. The repertoires were released in a freely available public database meant as a resource for research on the immune response to SARS-CoV-2. The samples were drawn from the first 160 participants of the ongoing ImmuneRACE study and from about 1,200 subjects provided by 6 global collaborators. The sample metadata nearly always contained a de-identified subject ID, COVID-19 status, age in years and sex. Where available, HLA class I and class II types were obtained from metadata supplied by the sample provider rather than from assay-based typing. The research as a whole found: The quantity of clinical and demographic metadata differed by source and by participant and was supplied without curation.

The immunoSEQ Assay, a bias-controlled multiplex PCR, was used to amplify TCRbeta CDR3 regions from genomic DNA. Regarding the original processing steps: Within the assay, amplification of reference gene primers was used to estimate how many nucleated cells each sample contained. Sequence reads were collapsed and filtered to measure the absolute abundance of every unique TCRbeta CDR3 rearrangement. For each sample, productive Simpson clonality was calculated as the square root of Simpson's diversity index across productive rearrangements. Held by TCRdb, this immuneACCESS table contains in-frame sequences only and omits some clones. Under half of the omission traces to an unresolved V gene where checked; the cause of the rest is unknown. V and J calls and clone size are those listed in that table; D and trimming were worked out from the DNA. For this sample there are 150,000 to 200,000 clones; around four fifths appear just once. The top ten clonotypes cover around 2.7% of the sample.

Each collaborating institution followed its own protocols to collect whole blood in K2EDTA tubes. For TCRbeta analysis, collaborators shipped samples in one of three forms: frozen whole blood, isolated PBMCs, or DNA extracted from either of those sample types. Points on this clone: Its antigen is unknown. Per-base qualities were not stored, and no clone one base away is much larger.

From cysteine to phenylalanine, the CDR3 is 13 amino acids long. CDR3 DNA only is kept here, 39 bases in frame from base 1. V was cut back by 2 bases and J by 10 bases, leaving a gap of 14 bases between them. Taken from the germline V gene, the CDR1 and CDR2 loops are SGHVS and FQNEAQ. This clonotype originated in a man between 70 and 80 years old with acute or convalescent COVID-19. Sequencing was done on a sample of peripheral blood. The rearranged segments are TRBV7-8 and TRBJ1-2; no D segment can be confidently identified. CDR3 sequence: CASSLFVQGDYTF. The nucleotide sequence reads as follows: TGTGCCAGCAGCTTATTTGTCCAAGGAGACTACACCTTC.